This T cell receptor (beta chain) was sequenced in a study of graft-versus-host responses after intestinal transplantation. General study results and limits: Detection of GvH clones occurred in recipient marrow, and some had their first appearance in ileum or blood.

As to this clone: Its antigen remains unknown.

Generated by immunoSEQ multiplex PCR, the TCRdb table keeps only in-frame clones and is missing some. The sample lists roughly 97,000 clones; about 90% were seen once. Sequences were derived from unstimulated CD4+ T cells sorted from spleen or lymph node cells, sampled before intestinal transplant. This receptor was obtained from a human donor who received an intestinal transplant.

Written as DNA, the CDR3 is TGTGCCAGCAACCCTTGGGGGGCGCTTAGCACAGATACGCAGTATTTT. This translates into CASNPWGALSTDTQYF. This chain links TRBV7-9 with TRBJ2-3; D may match TRBD1 or TRBD2 (6 bases each). The V gene's germline CDR1 is SEHNR and CDR2 FQNEAQ (reference sequence). This CDR3 comprises 16 residues. Between the trimmed V and J ends, which lost 7 bases and 0 bases, there was a span of 17 bases.